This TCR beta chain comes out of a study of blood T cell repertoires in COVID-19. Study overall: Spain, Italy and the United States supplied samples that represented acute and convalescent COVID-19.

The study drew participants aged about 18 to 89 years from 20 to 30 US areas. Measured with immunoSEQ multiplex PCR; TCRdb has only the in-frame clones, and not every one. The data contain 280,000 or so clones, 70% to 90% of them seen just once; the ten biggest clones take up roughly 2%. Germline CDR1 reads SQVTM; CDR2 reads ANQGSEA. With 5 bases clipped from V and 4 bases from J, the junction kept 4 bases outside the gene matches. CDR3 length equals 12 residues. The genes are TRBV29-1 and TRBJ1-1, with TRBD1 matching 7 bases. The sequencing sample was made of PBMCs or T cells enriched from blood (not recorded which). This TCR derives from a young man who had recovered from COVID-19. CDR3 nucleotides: TGCAGCGTTAGGGGGCCTGGCACTGAAGCTTTCTTT. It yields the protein CSVRGPGTEAFF.